This T cell receptor beta chain appears in the sequencing data of a study of shared clonotypes between healthy human individuals. Study-level background: Serving as donors were two women and a few men, whose ages spanned 18 to 49. Study findings and constraints: On the whole, naive subsets had larger estimated richness than memory subsets had.

Generated by immunoSEQ multiplex PCR, the TCRdb table keeps only in-frame clones and is missing some. The table records 330,000 or so clones, around 72% of them present only once. For this clone: What it binds is not known.

V dropped 4 bases and J dropped 8; count of bases not matched to a gene: 6. The CDR3 consists of 14 residues. The germline V gene encodes CDR1 SGHNT and CDR2 YYREEE (reference sequence). The clonotype was recovered from a man in his thirties or forties in good health. Sequencing input: memory CD4+ T cells sorted from blood. Specified subset: CD45RA-negative fraction. The chain couples TRBV5-4 to TRBJ1-4; TRBD1 matches at 9 bases. CDR3 residues: CASSPGQGVEKLFF. Here the CDR3 DNA reads TGTGCCAGCAGCCCGGGACAGGGCGTGGAAAAACTGTTTTTT.